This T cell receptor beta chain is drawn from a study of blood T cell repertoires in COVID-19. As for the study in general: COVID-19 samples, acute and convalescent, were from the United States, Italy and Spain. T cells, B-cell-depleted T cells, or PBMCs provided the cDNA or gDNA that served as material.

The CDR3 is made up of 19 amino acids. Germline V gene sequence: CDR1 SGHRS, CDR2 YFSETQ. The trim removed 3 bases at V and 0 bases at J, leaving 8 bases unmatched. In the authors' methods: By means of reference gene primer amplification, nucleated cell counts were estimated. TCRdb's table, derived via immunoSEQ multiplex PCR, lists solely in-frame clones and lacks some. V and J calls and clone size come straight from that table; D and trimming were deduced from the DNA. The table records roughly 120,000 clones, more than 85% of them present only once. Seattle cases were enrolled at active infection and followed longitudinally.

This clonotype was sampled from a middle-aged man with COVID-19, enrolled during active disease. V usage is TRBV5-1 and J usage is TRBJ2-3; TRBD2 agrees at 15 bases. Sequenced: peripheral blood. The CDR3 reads CASSSGLAGGSTSTDTQYF. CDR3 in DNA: TGCGCCAGCAGCTCGGGACTAGCGGGAGGATCAACCAGCACAGATACGCAGTATTTT. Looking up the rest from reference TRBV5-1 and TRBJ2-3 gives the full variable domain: KAGVTQTPRYLIKTRGQQVTLSCSPISGHRSVSWYQQTPGQGLQFLFEYFSETQRNKGNFPGRFSGRQFSNSRSEMNVSTLELGDSALYLCASSSGLAGGSTSTDTQYFGPGTRLTVL.